The entry below describes one TCR beta chain. Data came from immunoSEQ multiplex PCR; TCRdb stores just in-frame clones and leaves some out. In the table there are around 56,000 clones, approximately 90% of which are singletons. The data were taken from a study of T cell changes during pregnancy in multiple sclerosis. V gave up 6 bases and J gave up 11 bases; unmatched junction bases: 11. CDR1 is MNHEY and CDR2 is SMNVEV in the germline V gene (reference sequence). The CDR3 contains 14 residues. The chain has TRBV27 and TRBJ2-5, with TRBD1 identical over 11 bases. Sequencing was performed on peripheral blood, taken in the third trimester of pregnancy. The clonotype comes from a female donor in good health, enrolled as a control in a pregnancy study. The DNA for the CDR3 is TGTGCCAGCAGCCCCGGGACAGGGGGTTTTGAGCAGTACTTC. This codes for CASSPGTGGFEQYF.